This TCR beta chain is from a study of spatial heterogeneity in lung cancer. Study outcomes and limitations: Intratumoral expanded alpha and beta TCR counts were found to track tumor mutation counts.

This clonotype was observed at least ten times. What it recognizes is unknown. Time point indicated: sample taken at primary tumor resection. There are 13 residues in the CDR3. V lost 1 base and J lost 5, with 9 bases in between. The germline gives CDR1 MDHEN, CDR2 SYDVKM. Each TCR cDNA molecule carried a unique molecular identifier. MiXCR was run by TCRdb on the 5' RACE reads, yielding one entry per CDR3 protein. The sample has 100,000 or so distinct CDR3 sequences, 4.4% seen once. The sequenced sample was lung tumor tissue, obtained at surgery. This clonotype originated in a male donor with early-stage non-small cell lung cancer. The chain employs TRBV28 and TRBJ2-7; no clear D gene. The CDR3 DNA sequence: TGTGCCAGCAGTTTATTGGTACTCAACGAGCAGTACTTC. Translation: CASSLLVLNEQYF.